Presented here are 10 T cell receptor beta chains from one specimen sequenced in a study of blood T cell repertoires in COVID-19. The data were produced by immunoSEQ multiplex PCR, yet TCRdb's version contains in-frame clones alone and is incomplete. The data contain a few hundred thousand clones, around 90% of them singletons. Material for sequencing was peripheral blood. These TCRs come from a man aged 18 to 29 with active or convalescent COVID-19.

This chain uses TRBV5-1 with TRBJ2-7; D ambiguous. The V gene lost 3 bases and the J gene lost 1 base, with 5 bases spanning the gap. Germline V CDR1 and CDR2: SGHRS, YFSETQ. The CDR3 has 12 residues. CDR3 protein: CASSSTSYEQYF. The DNA of the CDR3 is TGCGCCAGCAGCTCGACTTCCTACGAGCAGTACTTC.

This chain links TRBV27 with TRBJ2-6, with D perhaps matching TRBD1 (6 bases). CDR3 length: 17 residues. Germline CDR1 and CDR2: MNHEY and SMNVEV (reference sequence). With 6 bases removed from V and 4 bases from J, the gap between germline ends came to 19 bases. The DNA for the CDR3 is TGTGCCAGCAGACCCGTAGGACAGCTCTCAGGGGCCAACGTCCTGACTTTC. Translated, it gives CASRPVGQLSGANVLTF.

The J gene is TRBJ2-1, the V gene TRBV7-2; 14 bases are shared with TRBD2. Germline loops: CDR1 SGHTA, CDR2 FQGNSA. Trimming took 5 bases from V and 8 from J; bases not matched to a gene: 11. This CDR3 spans 17 amino acids. Here the CDR3 DNA reads TGTGCCAGCAGCCAAGCGGGACTAGCGGGAGCTGTATATGAGCAGTTCTTC. Amino acids: CASSQAGLAGAVYEQFF.

The CDR3 loop reads CASTETGGYIMNTEAFF. For the CDR3, the DNA is TGTGCCAGCACCGAGACAGGGGGCTATATTATGAACACTGAAGCTTTCTTT. The V gene is TRBV2, the J gene TRBJ1-1; 10 bases agree with TRBD1. The CDR3 loop spans 17 amino acids. The V gene's germline CDR1 is SNHLY and CDR2 FYNNEI. The J segment lost 0 bases and the V segment lost 7 bases, leaving 11 bases of the junction unmatched.

This sequence joins TRBV5-1 and TRBJ2-5; 12 positions match TRBD1. The CDR3 runs to 15 residues. With V trimmed by 4 bases and J by 5 bases, 6 bases remained unmatched. From germline, CDR1 is SGHRS and CDR2 YFSETQ. Written as DNA, the CDR3 is TGCGCCAGCAGCCCCGGGACAGGGGGCGATGAGACCCAGTACTTC. Protein product: CASSPGTGGDETQYF.

In DNA, the CDR3 is TGTGCCAGCAGTTTGGGGGAGGGCCTTGGAATGGGTCAGTTCTTC. Protein sequence: CASSLGEGLGMGQFF. The chain joins TRBV27 to TRBJ2-1; 7 nucleotides line up with TRBD2. V gave up 3 bases and J gave up 13 bases; unmatched junction bases: 15. The CDR3 runs to 15 residues. Germline V gene sequence: CDR1 MNHEY, CDR2 SMNVEV (reference sequence).

V is TRBV7-2 and J is TRBJ2-3; a weak D match, TRBD1 (8 bases). Trimming took off 2 bases at V and 6 bases at J, with 15 bases between the two ends. The germline V gene encodes CDR1 SGHTA and CDR2 FQGNSA. The CDR3 length is 15 residues. This CDR3 reads CASSLTGGAPDTQYF. The CDR3 DNA reads as TGTGCCAGCAGCTTAACAGGGGGGGCCCCCGATACGCAGTATTTT. The full variable domain, in which reference TRBV7-2 and TRBJ2-3 provide the parts outside the CDR3, is GAGVSQSPSNKVTEKGKDVELRCDPISGHTALYWYRQSLGQGLEFLIYFQGNSAPDKSGLPSDRFSAERTGGSVSTLTIQRTQQEDSAVYLCASSLTGGAPDTQYFGPGTRLTVL.

This chain joins TRBV10-3 and TRBJ2-3; TRBD2 might be the D (5 bases). The CDR3 extends over 12 amino acids. The germline CDR1 and CDR2 sequences are ENHRY and SYGVKD. V lost 3 bases to trimming and J lost 6 bases, with 7 bases between them. The DNA of the CDR3 is TGTGCCATCAGTGATGTAGCGGATACGCAGTATTTT. Protein product: CAISDVADTQYF.

V gene TRBV4-1 combines with J gene TRBJ1-1, with D unresolved. This CDR3 has 14 amino acids. V was clipped by 4 bases and J by 1 base, with 10 bases between them. In germline, CDR1 is MGHRA, CDR2 YSYEKL. CDR3 region: CASSLTRGNTEAFF. DNA for the CDR3: TGCGCCAGCAGCCTAACACGGGGGAACACTGAAGCTTTCTTT.

The rearrangement joins TRBV9 to TRBJ2-3; D is possibly TRBD1 (5 bases). V was clipped by 1 base and J by 4 bases, with 16 bases between them. The germline gives CDR1 SGDLS, CDR2 YYNGEE. The CDR3 totals 16 residues. The CDR3 loop reads CASSVSRALGSDTQYF. The CDR3, as DNA: TGTGCCAGCAGCGTATCCAGGGCCCTGGGATCAGATACGCAGTATTTT. Full variable domain (missing parts from reference TRBV9 and TRBJ2-3): DSGVTQTPKHLITATGQRVTLRCSPRSGDLSVYWYQQSLDQGLQFLIQYYNGEERAKGNILERFSAQQFPDLHSELNLSSLELGDSALYFCASSVSRALGSDTQYFGPGTRLTVL.